These T cell receptor beta chains were read from a single sample in a study of blood T cell repertoires in COVID-19. This table comes from immunoSEQ multiplex PCR, and its TCRdb copy is limited to in-frame clones, with some not included. The table shows approximately 200,000 clones, with 86% occurring only once. The specimen sequenced was peripheral blood. These receptors were collected from a woman aged 25-40 years with active or convalescent COVID-19. The CDR3 runs from the conserved cysteine through the conserved F or W. The D gene is left open where the match is weak. Clone size is shown for a subset of rows, as once, few, many or a class of expanded clone.

>TRBD1|16|TRBV5-6|NA|TRBJ1-4
CASSARTGLPNEKLFF
TGTGCCAGCAGCGCCCGGACAGGGCTCCCTAATGAAAAACTGTTTTTT
>NA|14|TRBV14|NA|TRBJ2-7
CASSQQQGNYEQYF
TGTGCCAGCAGCCAACAGCAGGGGAACTACGAGCAGTACTTC
>TRBD1|13|TRBV19|NA|TRBJ2-7
CASSTTGGQEQYF
TGTGCCAGTAGTACTACAGGGGGGCAGGAGCAGTACTTC
>NA|12|TRBV30|NA|TRBJ1-2
CAWSVLDYGYTF
TGTGCCTGGAGTGTACTCGACTATGGCTACACCTTC
>TRBD1|13|TRBV19|NA|TRBJ1-5
CATRDRVKQPQHF
TGTGCCACGCGGGACAGGGTCAAGCAGCCCCAGCATTTT
>TRBD1|15|TRBV2|NA|TRBJ1-6
CASSAPGTGSSPLHF
TGTGCCAGCAGCGCTCCCGGGACAGGGTCTTCACCCCTCCACTTT
>NA|16|TRBV28|NA|TRBJ1-5
CASQWGGRGSNQPQHF
TGTGCCAGCCAGTGGGGGGGCCGGGGTAGCAATCAGCCCCAGCATTTT
>NA|15|TRBV18|NA|TRBJ1-5
CASSTQGGGNQPQHF
TGTGCCAGCTCAACGCAGGGTGGGGGCAATCAGCCCCAGCATTTT
>TRBD1|15|TRBV28|NA|TRBJ1-3
CASSFVGGARDTIYF
TGTGCCAGCAGTTTTGTAGGGGGCGCTCGGGACACCATATATTTT
>NA|11|TRBV20-1|NA|TRBJ1-1
CSWSRNTEAFF
TGCAGTTGGAGCAGGAACACTGAAGCTTTCTTT
>NA|15|TRBV9|NA|TRBJ2-7
CASSRGVSTTYEQYF
TGTGCCAGCAGCCGCGGCGTCAGCACCACCTACGAGCAGTACTTC
>TRBD1|19|TRBV5-1|NA|TRBJ2-2
CASSLKPGTGGPNTGELFF
TGCGCCAGCAGCTTGAAACCGGGGACAGGGGGCCCGAACACCGGGGAGCTGTTTTTT
>NA|15|TRBV18|NA|TRBJ1-3
CASSPAGASGNTIYF
TGTGCCAGCTCACCAGCAGGGGCCTCTGGAAACACCATATATTTT
>TRBD1|15|TRBV5-4|once|TRBJ1-6
CASSLQGVADPPLHF
TGTGCCAGCAGCTTGCAGGGGGTCGCTGATCCACCCCTCCACTTT
>NA|13|TRBV6-6|few|TRBJ2-7
CASSFGNSYEQYF
TGTGCCAGCAGTTTCGGGAACTCCTACGAGCAGTACTTC
>TRBD1|13|TRBV11-3|NA|TRBJ1-4
CASRRTGVEKLFF
TGTGCCAGCAGGAGGACAGGGGTTGAAAAACTGTTTTTT
>TRBD2|14|TRBV19|NA|TRBJ2-1
CASKLAGSYNEQFF
TGTGCCAGTAAACTAGCGGGGTCCTACAATGAGCAGTTCTTC
>TRBD2|15|TRBV19|NA|TRBJ2-7
CASSIQSGANYEQYF
TGTGCCAGTAGTATTCAAAGCGGGGCCAACTACGAGCAGTACTTC
>NA|15|TRBV6-5|NA|TRBJ2-1
CASSYADRRDNEQFF
TGTGCCAGCAGTTACGCGGACAGAAGAGACAATGAGCAGTTCTTC
>TRBD1|16|TRBV11-2|NA|TRBJ2-4
CASSPTGGLAKNIQYF
TGTGCCAGCAGCCCCACAGGGGGACTAGCCAAAAACATTCAGTACTTC
>NA|14|TRBV28|NA|TRBJ1-1
CASRSHGGNTEAFF
TGTGCCAGCAGGTCACACGGGGGGAACACTGAAGCTTTCTTT
>TRBD2|14|TRBV11-3|NA|TRBJ2-3
CASSLLAGTDTQYF
TGTGCCAGCAGCTTACTAGCGGGCACAGATACGCAGTATTTT
>TRBD2|18|TRBV3-1/TRBV3-2|NA|TRBJ2-1
CASSLLGGLAGVADEQFF
TGTGCCAGCAGCCTCCTTGGGGGACTAGCGGGAGTTGCGGATGAGCAGTTCTTC
>NA|14|TRBV5-1|once|TRBJ1-6
CASSPGLYNSPLHF
TGCGCCAGCAGCCCCGGGTTGTATAATTCACCCCTCCACTTT
>NA|13|TRBV27|few|TRBJ1-5
CASRLARGQPQHF
TGTGCCAGCAGGCTTGCACGGGGTCAGCCCCAGCATTTT
>NA|13|TRBV18|NA|TRBJ1-1
CASSRGQLAEAFF
TGTGCCAGCTCACGCGGACAGCTAGCAGAAGCTTTCTTT
>TRBD1|13|TRBV10-2|NA|TRBJ1-2
CASSSRTGYGYTF
TGCGCCAGCAGTTCAAGGACAGGTTATGGCTACACCTTC
>TRBD2|14|TRBV5-6|NA|TRBJ2-5
CASSFSGGLETQYF
TGTGCCAGCAGCTTTAGCGGGGGCCTTGAGACCCAGTACTTC
>TRBD1|15|TRBV6-5|NA|TRBJ1-2
CASSITGVPANGYTF
TGTGCCAGCAGTATCACAGGGGTCCCCGCTAATGGCTACACCTTC
>TRBD1|14|TRBV19|NA|TRBJ1-2
CASSPTGNLWSYTF
TGTGCCAGTAGTCCGACAGGGAATCTATGGAGCTACACCTTC
>NA|13|TRBV6-5|once|TRBJ1-1
CASSSTENTEAFF
TGTGCCAGCAGTTCCACAGAGAACACTGAAGCTTTCTTT
>NA|15|TRBV3-1/TRBV3-2|NA|TRBJ1-1
CASSQSSGLWTEAFF
TGTGCCAGCAGCCAGAGTTCCGGGTTATGGACTGAAGCTTTCTTT
>NA|16|TRBV7-9|NA|TRBJ2-3
CASSLDRVNRAVTQYF
TGTGCCAGCAGCTTAGACCGGGTCAACAGAGCGGTTACGCAGTATTTT